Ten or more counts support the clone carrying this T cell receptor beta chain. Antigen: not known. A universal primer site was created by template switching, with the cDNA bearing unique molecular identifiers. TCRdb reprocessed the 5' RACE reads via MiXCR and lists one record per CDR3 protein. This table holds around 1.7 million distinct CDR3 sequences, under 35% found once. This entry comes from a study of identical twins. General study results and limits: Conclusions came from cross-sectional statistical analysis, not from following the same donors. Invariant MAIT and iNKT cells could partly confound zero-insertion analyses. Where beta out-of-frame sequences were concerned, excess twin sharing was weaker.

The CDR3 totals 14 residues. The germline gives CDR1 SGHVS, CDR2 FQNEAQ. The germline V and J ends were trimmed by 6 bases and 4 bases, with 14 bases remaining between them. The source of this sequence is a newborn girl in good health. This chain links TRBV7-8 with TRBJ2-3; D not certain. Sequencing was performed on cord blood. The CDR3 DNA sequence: TGTGCCAGCAGGTTATTCCGCGACGCAGATACGCAGTATTTT. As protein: CASRLFRDADTQYF.